This TCR beta chain emerged from a study of cytomegalovirus exposure and HLA in healthy donors (TCRdb year 2017). Background for the entire study: In an earlier analysis of 587 of the donors, approximately 260 Gb of sequence data and 90 million to 120 million unique TCR beta sequences from 150 million to 200 million T cells were reported. In a later analysis, previously published TCR beta repertoires from several hundred donors were re-analyzed and high-resolution HLA genotyping was added so that TCR occurrence patterns could be studied. Both class I and class II loci were covered by HLA typing, at four-digit resolution. The aim of the study was to test whether cataloging public T cell receptors could identify signatures of past pathogen exposure. Several DR-DQ haplotypes were treated as single units for association and clustering because of strong linkage in the cohort. Among around 400 genotyped donors of the cohort, an average of roughly 240,000 unique TCR beta nucleotide sequences were sequenced per donor, 15% to 20% of them non-productive. The T cell repertoires of several hundred subjects were profiled by immunosequencing and related to cytomegalovirus serostatus. High-throughput TCR immunosequencing, statistical association of individual TCRs with disease status, and machine learning were combined to predict cytomegalovirus infection status. Every repertoire in the discovery cohort had been generated on one and the same sequencing platform. The number of typed donors differed by locus: about 629-630 for A, B, C, DRB1 and DQB1; about 520 for DQA1; 606 for DPA1; and roughly 490 for DPB1. The later analysis used no new phenotypic data to find candidate immune exposures, relying instead on TCR beta sequences and their occurrence across donors. Among the roughly 400 genotyped donors, around 81% belonged to the genetic ancestry cluster associated with self-reported Caucasian donors. Alongside the repertoire data, information on donor age, sex, ethnicity and CMV serostatus was compiled. An earlier analysis of approximately 640 of the donors applied high-throughput TCR beta sequencing to assess whether each TCR beta V gene segment acted as functional or pseudogenic. A separate validation cohort of approximately 120 different subjects was used in addition to the roughly 640-subject first cohort. A later genetic analysis used genome-wide SNP genotypes for about three fifths of the 666 donors, treating that subset as a discovery cohort. An early release covering about 600 HLA-typed donors comprised about 310 gigabases of sequencing data and 85 million or so unique TCR sequences. What the authors observed across the whole study: In a later analysis, TCR association rates were found to vary across HLA loci, with the most associated TCRs seen for DRB1 alleles and the fewest for HLA-C alleles. The 87-base-pair reads could not distinguish some IMGT-functional V segments, including TRBV6-2 and TRBV6-3, so those segments were excluded. Compared with the approximately 600-donor mean, donors in an Asian-associated ancestry cluster had fewer N-insertions in productive TCRs, according to a later genetic analysis. Correlated functional status among segregating V segments might reflect linkage disequilibrium, but an unknown experimental factor could not be ruled out. According to a later analysis, parvovirus B19, influenza, CMV and Epstein-Barr virus appeared linked to several top co-occurrence clusters. In vitro tests confirmed that three of the cytomegalovirus-associated TCR beta chains recognize cytomegalovirus antigens. Because HLA typing was unavailable for some donors at each locus, only the typed subset was used in association tests. According to the authors, the approach could potentially be generalized to other disease states and immunological phenotypes. In a later genetic analysis, a missense DCLRE1C variant was associated with V-gene and J-gene trimming of TCR beta chains, and the association was replicated in an independent cohort. A later analysis found that HLA-associated TCR beta chains were more clonally expanded and had lower generation probabilities than equally common non-associated chains. In the study, around 160 TCR beta chains were listed as associated with cytomegalovirus. A later analysis found that most CMV-associated TCR beta chains appeared HLA-restricted, with HLA associations seemingly driven largely by CMV exposure. In this cohort, only TCR beta chains were sequenced, and detectable features were limited by the absence of alpha or paired-chain data. Cytomegalovirus status was reported to be diagnosed by the classifier with high specificity and sensitivity in both the original and validation cohorts. Sequencing depth was assumed to be roughly uniform across donors in the presence/absence analyses, though that assumption may not hold. In an earlier analysis of some 640 of the donors, most TCR beta V segments were observed in productive rearrangements about 90% or about 30% of the time, broadly matching IMGT annotations. Most TCR sequences were seen in very few donors, while some public TCRs were found in many individuals. For the cohort, immune exposure information was limited to CMV serostatus. A further reported finding was that TCR beta sequences accurately predicted the HLA-A and HLA-B alleles for most subjects in the first cohort. When HLA alleles, especially DR and DQ, strongly co-occurred, TCR associations were difficult to assign to individual alleles. Because counts were too low, some 17 rarely observed V segments, including chromosome 9 orphons, were left out of the earlier analysis of several hundred of the donors. A cluster of highly shared sequence variants was judged likely to represent a technical artifact of the sequencing pipeline. In a later analysis, some 17,000 TCR beta sequences were associated with specific HLA alleles at a false discovery rate of 0.05.

The cohort consisted of 650 to 700 healthy bone marrow donors. All cohort members were sampled while nominally healthy, although unrecorded immune exposures were likely present. The donor was CMV seropositive and was included in the group of 250 to 350 seropositive cohort members. A peripheral blood sample was provided by each donor, and peripheral blood mononuclear cells were used for TCR beta sequencing. Genomic DNA was extracted from the blood cell samples with the Qiagen DNeasy Blood Extraction Kit. Receptor amplification or capture employed the immunoSEQ multiplex PCR assay. For the multiplex PCR, a mixture combining 60 forward primers for TCR Vbeta segments and 13 reverse primers for TCR Jbeta segments was used. A multiplex PCR assay on genomic DNA amplified the CDR3 region of rearranged TCR beta genes. The Illumina HiSeq System was used to sequence the amplified TCR beta libraries as 87-base-pair reads. For the original study's pipeline: A later analysis tallied roughly 76 million unique TCR beta chains across the approximately 670 repertoires, and about 10 million of those chains were shared by two or more donors. A nearest-neighbor algorithm error-corrected the raw reads and collapsed the reads into unique sequences, merging closely related sequences to remove PCR and sequencing errors. V, D and J gene segments were assigned by aligning CDR3 sequences to IMGT reference sequences. For a sequence to be retained, at least a six-nucleotide match to both a V gene segment and a J gene segment was required. A rearrangement counted as productive if the CDR3 had no stop codons and remained in frame with V and J, and every other rearrangement counted as non-productive. CDR3 was defined by IMGT convention, running from the second conserved V-encoded cysteine to the conserved J-encoded phenylalanine. The earlier analysis of some 550 of the donors excluded any sequence lacking an unambiguous match to a single V gene segment. In an earlier analysis of 450 to 700 of the donors, V segments were called functional above 56.7% productive rearrangements and were called segregating when the between-donor standard deviation exceeded 5%. A statistical classification framework was built to diagnose cytomegalovirus status from the catalog of TCR beta chain sequences. In a later analysis, TCR nucleotide sequences were compared against IMGT/GENE-DB human TR gene sequences so that V and J genes could be assigned. A later analysis assigned CDR3 sequences and most-parsimonious VDJ recombination scenarios with the TCRdist pipeline. A later analysis defined each TCR beta chain by its CDR3 amino acid sequence plus V-gene family, and excluded reads lacking a unique V-gene family. As a way to deal with suspected cross-contamination and a sequencing artifact, a later analysis dropped over 550 nucleotide sequences that were highly shared and had low generation probability. A later analysis calculated a clonal expansion index for each public chain from normalized within-repertoire ranks of inferred template counts. Generation probabilities in a later analysis came from a VDJ recombination model fitted to out-of-frame rearrangements, and those results were checked against IGoR. A later analysis scored TCR-TCR, TCR-HLA and TCR-CMV co-occurrence with hypergeometric tests, applying a repertoire-size bias correction to TCR pairs. In a later analysis, false discovery rates were estimated by permuting HLA or CMV assignments 20 times. In a later analysis, co-occurring TCRs were grouped using DBSCAN, and TCRdist sequence similarity was added for clustering within HLA-allele-positive subsets. Repertoires with fewer than 30,000 or more than 120,000 public chains were left out of co-occurrence clustering, as were five repertoires with anomalous nucleotide sharing. TCRdb mirrors the immuneACCESS table, restricted to in-frame sequences. Some clones are absent from its copies; in checked studies, under half trace to an unresolved V gene, and the reason for the others is unknown. The V and J calls and clone size are taken from that table; D and trimming were inferred from the DNA. The sample includes about 120,000 clones, with around three quarters observed a single time. 2.7% of the sample goes to the ten largest clones.

With regard to this clone: What this receptor recognizes is not known. Nothing much larger sits one base from this clone, and base qualities are not available.

The junction carries 12 bases between V and J, which are trimmed by 2 bases and 8 bases respectively. The CDR3 starts with the cysteine, ends with the phenylalanine, and has 14 residues. Solely the CDR3 DNA is kept, with 42 bases framed from the first base. From a lookup of the germline V gene (reference sequence), CDR1 and CDR2 are MNHEY and SMNVEV. The clonotype comes from a woman in her thirties or forties in good health and CMV-seropositive. Sequenced material: PBMCs. The sequence joins TRBV27 to TRBJ1-4; the D gene is unclear. The DNA reads TGTGCCAGCAGTTTAACAGCTTCTGGGGAAAAACTGTTTTTT. This sequence encodes CASSLTASGEKLFF.